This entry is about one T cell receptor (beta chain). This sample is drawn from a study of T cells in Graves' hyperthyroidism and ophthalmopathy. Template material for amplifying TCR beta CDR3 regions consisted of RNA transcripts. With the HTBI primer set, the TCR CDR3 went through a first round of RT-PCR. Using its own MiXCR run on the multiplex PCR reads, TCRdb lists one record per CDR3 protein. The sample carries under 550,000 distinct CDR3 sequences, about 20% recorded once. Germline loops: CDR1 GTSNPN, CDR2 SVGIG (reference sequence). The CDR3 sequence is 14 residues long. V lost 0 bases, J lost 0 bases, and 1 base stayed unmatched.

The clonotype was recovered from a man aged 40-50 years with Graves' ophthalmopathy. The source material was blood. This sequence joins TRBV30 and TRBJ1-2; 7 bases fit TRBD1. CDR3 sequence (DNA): TGTGCCTGGAGTGTCAGGGGGACTAACTATGGCTACACCTTC. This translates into CAWSVRGTNYGYTF. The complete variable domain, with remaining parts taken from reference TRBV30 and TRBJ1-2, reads SQTIHQWPATLVQPVGSPLSLECTVEGTSNPNLYWYRQAAGRGLQLLFYSVGIGQISSEVPQNLSASRPQDRQFILSSKKLLLSDSGFYLCAWSVRGTNYGYTFGSGTRLTVV.